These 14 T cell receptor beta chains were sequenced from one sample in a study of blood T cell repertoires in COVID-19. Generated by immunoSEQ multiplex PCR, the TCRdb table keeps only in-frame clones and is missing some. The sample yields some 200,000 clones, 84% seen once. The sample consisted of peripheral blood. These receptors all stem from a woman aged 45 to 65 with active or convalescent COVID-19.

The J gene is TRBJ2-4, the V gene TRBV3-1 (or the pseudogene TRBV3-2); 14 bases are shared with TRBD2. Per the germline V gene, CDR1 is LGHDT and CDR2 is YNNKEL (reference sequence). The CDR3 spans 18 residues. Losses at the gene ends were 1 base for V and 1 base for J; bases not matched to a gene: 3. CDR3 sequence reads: CASSQGTSGGRAKNIQYF. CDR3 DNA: TGTGCCAGCAGCCAAGGGACTAGCGGGGGGAGGGCCAAAAACATTCAGTACTTC.

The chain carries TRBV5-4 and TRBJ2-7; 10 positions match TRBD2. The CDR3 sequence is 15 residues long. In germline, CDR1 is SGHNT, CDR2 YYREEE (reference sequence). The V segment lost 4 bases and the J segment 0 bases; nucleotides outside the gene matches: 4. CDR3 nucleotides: TGTGCCAGCAGCCCAGGACTAGCGGTCTCCTACGAGCAGTACTTC. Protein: CASSPGLAVSYEQYF.

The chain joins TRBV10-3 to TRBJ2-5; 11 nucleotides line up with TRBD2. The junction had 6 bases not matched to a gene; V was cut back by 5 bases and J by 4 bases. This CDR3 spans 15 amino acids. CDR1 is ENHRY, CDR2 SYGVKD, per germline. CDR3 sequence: CAISPTSGNGETQYF. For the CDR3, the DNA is TGTGCCATCAGTCCGACTAGCGGGAACGGAGAGACCCAGTACTTC.

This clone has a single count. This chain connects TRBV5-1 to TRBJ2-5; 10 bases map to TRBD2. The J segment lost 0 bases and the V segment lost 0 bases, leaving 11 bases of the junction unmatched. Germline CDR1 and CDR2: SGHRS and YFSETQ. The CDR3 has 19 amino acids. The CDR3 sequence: CASSLGTSGPAIYQETQYF. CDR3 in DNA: TGCGCCAGCAGCTTGGGGACTAGCGGACCCGCCATCTACCAAGAGACCCAGTACTTC.

CDR3 DNA sequence: TGTGCCAGCAGTGAAAACAGGCTGCGGGGAGCTTTCTTT. Protein: CASSENRLRGAFF. The chain has TRBV6-1 and TRBJ1-1, with a tentative D call TRBD1 (5 bases). Germline V gene data show CDR1 as MNHNS and CDR2 as SASEGT. V lost 2 bases to trimming and J lost 10 bases, with 14 bases between them. This CDR3 has 13 residues.

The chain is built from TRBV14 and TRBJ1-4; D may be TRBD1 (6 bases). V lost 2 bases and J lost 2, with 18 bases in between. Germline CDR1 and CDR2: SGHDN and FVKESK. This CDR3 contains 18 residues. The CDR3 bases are TGTGCCAGCAGCCAAACGCCAGGGGCATTGAGGACTAATGAAAAACTGTTTTTT. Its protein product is CASSQTPGALRTNEKLFF.

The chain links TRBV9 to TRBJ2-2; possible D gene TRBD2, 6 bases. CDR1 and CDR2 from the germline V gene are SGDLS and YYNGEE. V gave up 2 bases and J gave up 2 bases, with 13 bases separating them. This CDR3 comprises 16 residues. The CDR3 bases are TGTGCCAGCAGCGTTCGGGGGAGGACTAACACCGGGGAGCTGTTTTTT. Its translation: CASSVRGRTNTGELFF.

The CDR3 DNA follows: TGTGCCAGCAGCTTGGGCGGACAAGAGACCCAGTACTTC. Translating gives CASSLGGQETQYF. This sequence joins TRBV5-4 and TRBJ2-5; the D is unclear. The CDR3 runs to 13 residues. CDR1 is SGHNT, CDR2 YYREEE, per germline (reference sequence). Trimming removed 0 bases at V and 2 bases at J, with 5 bases between.

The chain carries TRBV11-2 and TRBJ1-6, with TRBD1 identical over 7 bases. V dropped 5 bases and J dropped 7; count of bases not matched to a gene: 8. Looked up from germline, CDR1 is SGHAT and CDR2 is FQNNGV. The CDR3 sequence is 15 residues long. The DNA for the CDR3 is TGTGCCAGCAGCCCCCTGACAGGGAACAATTCACCCCTCCACTTT. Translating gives CASSPLTGNNSPLHF.

The CDR3 DNA reads as TGTGCCCAAAGCCCCGTGGGGGGAGGGAGCACAGATACGCAGTATTTT. Its translation is CAQSPVGGGSTDTQYF. The chain employs TRBV10-3 and TRBJ2-3; 7 positions match TRBD2. CDR1 and CDR2 (germline): ENHRY, SYGVKD. The CDR3 runs to 16 residues. V was clipped by 11 bases and J by 0 bases; unmatched bases: 14.

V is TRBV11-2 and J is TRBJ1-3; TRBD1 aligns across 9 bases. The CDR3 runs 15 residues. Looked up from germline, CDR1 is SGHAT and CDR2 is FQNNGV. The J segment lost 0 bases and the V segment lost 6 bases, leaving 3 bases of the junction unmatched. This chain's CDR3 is CASRRGQGSGNTIYF. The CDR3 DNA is TGTGCCAGCAGGCGGGGACAGGGCTCTGGAAACACCATATATTTT.

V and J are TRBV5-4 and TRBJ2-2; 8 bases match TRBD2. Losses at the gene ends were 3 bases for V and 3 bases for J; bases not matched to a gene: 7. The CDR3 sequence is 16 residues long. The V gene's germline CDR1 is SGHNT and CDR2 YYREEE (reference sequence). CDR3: CASSSPRGRYTGELFF. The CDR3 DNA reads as TGTGCCAGCAGCTCTCCTCGCGGGAGGTACACCGGGGAGCTGTTTTTT.

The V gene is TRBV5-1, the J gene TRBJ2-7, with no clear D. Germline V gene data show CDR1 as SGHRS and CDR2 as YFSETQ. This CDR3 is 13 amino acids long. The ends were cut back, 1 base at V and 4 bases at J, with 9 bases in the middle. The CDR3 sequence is CASSLRSGYEQYF. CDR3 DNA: TGCGCCAGCAGCTTGAGGAGTGGGTACGAGCAGTACTTC.

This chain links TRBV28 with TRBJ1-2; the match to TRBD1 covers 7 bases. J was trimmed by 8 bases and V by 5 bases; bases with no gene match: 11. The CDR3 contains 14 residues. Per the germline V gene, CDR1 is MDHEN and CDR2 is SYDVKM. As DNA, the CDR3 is TGTGCCAGCAGTACAACCCGACAGGGCGGAGGCTACACCTTC. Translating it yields CASSTTRQGGGYTF.